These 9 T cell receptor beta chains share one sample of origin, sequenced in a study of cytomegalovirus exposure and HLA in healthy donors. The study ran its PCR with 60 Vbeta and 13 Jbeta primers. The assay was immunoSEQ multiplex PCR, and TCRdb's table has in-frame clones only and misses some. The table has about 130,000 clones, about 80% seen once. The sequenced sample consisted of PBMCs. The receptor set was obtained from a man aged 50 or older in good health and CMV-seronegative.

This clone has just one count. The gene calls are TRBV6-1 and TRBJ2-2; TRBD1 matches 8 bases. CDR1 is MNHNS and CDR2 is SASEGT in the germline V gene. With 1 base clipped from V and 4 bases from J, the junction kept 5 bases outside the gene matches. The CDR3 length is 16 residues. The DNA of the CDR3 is TGTGCCAGCAGTGAAGGGCAGGGGGCTTCCACCGGGGAGCTGTTTTTT. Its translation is CASSEGQGASTGELFF.

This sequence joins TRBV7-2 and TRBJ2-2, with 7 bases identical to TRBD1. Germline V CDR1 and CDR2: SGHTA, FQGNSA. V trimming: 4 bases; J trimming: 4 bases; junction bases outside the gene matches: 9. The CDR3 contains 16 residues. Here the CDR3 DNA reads TGTGCCAGCAGCTCCCGTAGGGGGCCGGGCACCGGGGAGCTGTTTTTT. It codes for CASSSRRGPGTGELFF.

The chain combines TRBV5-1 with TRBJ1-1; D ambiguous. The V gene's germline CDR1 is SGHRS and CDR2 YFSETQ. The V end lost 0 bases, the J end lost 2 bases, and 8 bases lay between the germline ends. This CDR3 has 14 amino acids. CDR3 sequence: CASSLGRRNTEAFF. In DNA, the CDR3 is TGCGCCAGCAGCTTGGGACGGAGAAACACTGAAGCTTTCTTT.

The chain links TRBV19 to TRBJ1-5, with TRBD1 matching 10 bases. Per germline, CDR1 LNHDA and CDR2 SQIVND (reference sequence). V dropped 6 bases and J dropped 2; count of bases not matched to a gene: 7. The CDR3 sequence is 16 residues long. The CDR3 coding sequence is TGTGCCAGTAGATCGCTTGGGACAGGGGGCAATCAGCCCCAGCATTTT. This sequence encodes CASRSLGTGGNQPQHF.

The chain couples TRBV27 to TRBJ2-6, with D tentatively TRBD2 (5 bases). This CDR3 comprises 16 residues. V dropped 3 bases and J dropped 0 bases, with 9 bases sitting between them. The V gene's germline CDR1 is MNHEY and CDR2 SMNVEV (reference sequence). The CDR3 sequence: CASSFGGFSGANVLTF. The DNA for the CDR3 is TGTGCCAGCAGTTTCGGAGGTTTCTCTGGGGCCAACGTCCTGACTTTC. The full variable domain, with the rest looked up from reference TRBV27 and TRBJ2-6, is EAQVTQNPRYLITVTGKKLTVTCSQNMNHEYMSWYRQDPGLGLRQIYYSMNVEVTDKGDVPEGYKVSRKEKRNFPLILESPSPNQTSLYFCASSFGGFSGANVLTFGAGSRLTVL.

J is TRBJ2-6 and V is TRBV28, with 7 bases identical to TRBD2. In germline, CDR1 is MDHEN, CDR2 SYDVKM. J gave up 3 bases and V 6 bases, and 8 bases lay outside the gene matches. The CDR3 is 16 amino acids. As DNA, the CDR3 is TGTGCCAGCAGCCAAGGGACTACCCGTGGGGCCAACGTCCTGACTTTC. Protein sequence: CASSQGTTRGANVLTF.

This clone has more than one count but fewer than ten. The CDR3: CASRPTGAGTEAFF. CDR3 nucleotides: TGTGCCAGCAGGCCGACAGGGGCCGGCACTGAAGCTTTCTTT. The chain joins TRBV28 to TRBJ1-1; TRBD1 matches at 8 bases. This CDR3 is built from 14 residues. Germline V gene data show CDR1 as MDHEN and CDR2 as SYDVKM. Trimming at V came to 6 bases and at J to 4 bases, leaving 7 bases not matched to a gene.

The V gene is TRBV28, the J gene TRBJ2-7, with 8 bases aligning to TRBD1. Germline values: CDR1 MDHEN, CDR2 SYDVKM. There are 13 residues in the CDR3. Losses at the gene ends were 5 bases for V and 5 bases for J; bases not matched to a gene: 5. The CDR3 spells CASSTSTGDEQYF. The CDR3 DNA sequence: TGTGCCAGCAGTACCTCGACAGGGGACGAGCAGTACTTC. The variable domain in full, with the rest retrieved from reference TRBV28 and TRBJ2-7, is DVKVTQSSRYLVKRTGEKVFLECVQDMDHENMFWYRQDPGLGLRLIYFSYDVKMKEKGDIPEGYSVSREKKERFSLILESASTNQTSMYLCASSTSTGDEQYFGPGTRLTVT.

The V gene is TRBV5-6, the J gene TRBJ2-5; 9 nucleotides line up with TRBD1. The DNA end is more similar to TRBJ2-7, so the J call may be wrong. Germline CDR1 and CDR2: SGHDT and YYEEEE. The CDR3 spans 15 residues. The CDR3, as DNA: TGTGCCAGCAGCCCCCCCGGGACAGGGCACTACGAGCAGTACTTC. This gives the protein CASSPPGTGHYEQYF.